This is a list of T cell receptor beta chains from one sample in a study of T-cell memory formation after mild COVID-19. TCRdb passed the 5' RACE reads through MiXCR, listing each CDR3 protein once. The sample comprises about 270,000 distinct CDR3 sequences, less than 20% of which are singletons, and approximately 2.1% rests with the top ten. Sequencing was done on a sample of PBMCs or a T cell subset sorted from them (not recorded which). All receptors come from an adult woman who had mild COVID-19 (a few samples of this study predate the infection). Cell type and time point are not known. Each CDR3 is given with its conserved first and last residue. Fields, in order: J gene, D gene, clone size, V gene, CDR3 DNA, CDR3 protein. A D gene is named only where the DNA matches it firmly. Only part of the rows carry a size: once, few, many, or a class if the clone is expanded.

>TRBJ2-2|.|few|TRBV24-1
TGTGCCACCGGCAGTGTAGGGGCCGGGGAGCTGTTTTTT
CATGSVGAGELFF
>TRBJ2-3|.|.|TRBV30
TGTGCCTGGAGTAGGGCCACGGGGGATCGGCTGTACACAGATACGCAGTATTTT
CAWSRATGDRLYTDTQYF
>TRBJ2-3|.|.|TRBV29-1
TGCAGCGCAACAGGGGGGGCTAGCACAGATACGCAGTATTTT
CSATGGASTDTQYF
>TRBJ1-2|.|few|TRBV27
TGTGCCAGCAGTCCTTCAAGACTGAGCGGCTACACCTTC
CASSPSRLSGYTF
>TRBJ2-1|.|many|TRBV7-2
TGTGCCAGCAGCCCCAGGGTAGGCAGCTCCTACAATGAGCAGTTCTTC
CASSPRVGSSYNEQFF
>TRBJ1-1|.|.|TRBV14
TGTGCCAGCAGCCACTTAGGTGGAAAAGCTTTCTTT
CASSHLGGKAFF
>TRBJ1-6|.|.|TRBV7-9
TGTGCCAGCAGCTTGGATGGGACGGGGTATAATTCACCCCTCCACTTT
CASSLDGTGYNSPLHF
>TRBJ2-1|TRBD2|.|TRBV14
TGTGCCAGCAGCGTCGGACTAGTTGGAGAGCAGTTCTTC
CASSVGLVGEQFF
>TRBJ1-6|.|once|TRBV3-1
TGTGCCAGCAGTCAGGCGAGGGATCCACCCCTCCACTTT
CASSQARDPPLHF
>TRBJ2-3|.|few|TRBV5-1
TGCGCCAGCAGCTTAAACCAGGATACGCAGTATTTT
CASSLNQDTQYF
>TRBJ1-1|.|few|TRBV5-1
TGCGCCAGCAGCTTGGCCGCGGGACTAGAAGCTTTCTTT
CASSLAAGLEAFF
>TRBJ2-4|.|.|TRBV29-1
TGCAGCGCCACCGACTCGGGACCCCGTTTTCAGTACTTC
CSATDSGPRFQYF
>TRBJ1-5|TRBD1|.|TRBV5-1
TGCGCCAGCAGCTTGACGGGACAGGGGTATCAGCCCCAGCATTTT
CASSLTGQGYQPQHF
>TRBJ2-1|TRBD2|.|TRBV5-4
TGTGCCAGCAGCCGCGGGACTAGCGGGAAATACAATGAGCAGTTCTTC
CASSRGTSGKYNEQFF
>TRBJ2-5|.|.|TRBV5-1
TGCGCCAGCAGCTTGGACAGGGACCCCAAAGAGACCCAGTACTTC
CASSLDRDPKETQYF
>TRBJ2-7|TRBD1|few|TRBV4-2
TGTGCCAGCAGCCAAGAGGGACAGGGGGCAGGCGAGCAGTACTTC
CASSQEGQGAGEQYF
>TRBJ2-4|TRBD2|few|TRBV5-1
TGCGCCAGCAGCTTCTCTTTCGTAGCGGGGGACATTCAGTACTTC
CASSFSFVAGDIQYF
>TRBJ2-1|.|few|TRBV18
TGTGCCAGCTCACCGCAGTACAATGAGCAGTTCTTC
CASSPQYNEQFF
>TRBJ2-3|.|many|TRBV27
TGTGCCAGCAGTTTAACAGGACCGACGGGGATTAGTACGCAGTATTTT
CASSLTGPTGISTQYF
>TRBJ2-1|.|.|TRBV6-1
TGTGCCAGCAGTGAAAAACCGCGACTCTACAATGAGCAGTTCTTC
CASSEKPRLYNEQFF
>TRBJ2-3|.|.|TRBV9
TGTGCCAGCAGCGACAGGGCCGTTCTCACAGATACGCAGTATTTT
CASSDRAVLTDTQYF
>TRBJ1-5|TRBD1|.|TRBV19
TGTGCCAGTAGTACAGGGGGCCGGCAGCCCCAGCATTTT
CASSTGGRQPQHF
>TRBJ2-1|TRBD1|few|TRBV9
TGTGCCAGCAGCGTATTACAGGGGGGCCCCAATGAGCAGTTCTTC
CASSVLQGGPNEQFF
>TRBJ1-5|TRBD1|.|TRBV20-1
TGCAGTGCTAGAGATAGGAACAGGGGAGGCCAGCCCCAGCATTTT
CSARDRNRGGQPQHF
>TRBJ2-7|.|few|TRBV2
TGTGCCAGCAGTGAAACTCGGGGGACTTACGAGCAGTACTTC
CASSETRGTYEQYF
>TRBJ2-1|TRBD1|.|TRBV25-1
TGTGCCAGCAGTGAATGGGGGGCGGGACAGGGCAATGAGCAGTTCTTC
CASSEWGAGQGNEQFF
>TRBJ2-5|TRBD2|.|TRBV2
TGTGCCAGCAGGGGAGGACTAGCGGCAGCCCAAGAGACCCAGTACTTC
CASRGGLAAAQETQYF
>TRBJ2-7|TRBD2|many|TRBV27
TGTGCCAGCAGATTGCGGGGGGGCTCCTACGAGCAGTACTTC
CASRLRGGSYEQYF
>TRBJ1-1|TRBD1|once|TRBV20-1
TGCAGTGCTAGAGGCGTTCGACAGGGACTAATGTTAGCTTTCTTT
CSARGVRQGLMLAFF
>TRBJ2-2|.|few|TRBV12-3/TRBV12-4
TGTGCCAGCAGCCGACATGACACCGGGGAGCTGTTTTTT
CASSRHDTGELFF
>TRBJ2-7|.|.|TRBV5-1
TGCGCCAGCAGCTTGGGTGTCTCTAGGATCGGCTCCTACGAGCAGTACTTC
CASSLGVSRIGSYEQYF